This T cell receptor (beta chain) comes out of a study of glioma-infiltrating T cells after dendritic cell vaccination. Background on the study: Dendritic cell vaccine was injected intradermally three times, biweekly.

None of the glioblastoma patients had an isocitrate dehydrogenase mutation. General study findings and limits: Few patients contributed both blood and tumor specimens.

On this clone itself: Its specificity is not known.

Input was roughly 2.2 ug genomic DNA, or all available if less. The assay was immunoSEQ multiplex PCR, and TCRdb's table has in-frame clones only and misses some. The table has tens of thousands of clones, approximately 80% seen once. The CDR3 extends over 15 amino acids. The germline V gene has CDR1 KGHSH and CDR2 LQKENI. V was cut by 3 bases and J by 5 bases, with 16 bases left in between. This chain uses TRBV18 with TRBJ1-2; D possibly corresponds to TRBD1 (5 bases). The sequenced sample was blood, obtained before dendritic cell vaccination. The source is a human donor with glioblastoma. The chain's CDR3 is CASSPITDGGYGYTF. CDR3 nucleotide sequence: TGTGCCAGCTCACCTATCACCGACGGGGGGTATGGCTACACCTTC.